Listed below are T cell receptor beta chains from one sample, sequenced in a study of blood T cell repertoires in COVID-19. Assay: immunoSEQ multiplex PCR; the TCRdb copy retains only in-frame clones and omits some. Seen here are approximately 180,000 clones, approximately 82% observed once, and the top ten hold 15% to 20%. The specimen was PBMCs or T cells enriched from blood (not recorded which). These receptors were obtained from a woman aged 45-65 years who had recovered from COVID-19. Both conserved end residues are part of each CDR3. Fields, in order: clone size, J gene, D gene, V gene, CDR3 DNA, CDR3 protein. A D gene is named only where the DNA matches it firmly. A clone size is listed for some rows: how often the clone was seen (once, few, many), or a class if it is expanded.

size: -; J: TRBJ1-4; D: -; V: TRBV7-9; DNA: TGTGCCAGCAGCTTAGCGCCCGCGGCAACTAATGAAAAACTGTTTTTT; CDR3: CASSLAPAATNEKLFF
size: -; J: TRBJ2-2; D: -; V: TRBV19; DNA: TGTGCCAGTACCAATCCCAGAGGGAAGAACACCGGGGAGCTGTTTTTT; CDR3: CASTNPRGKNTGELFF
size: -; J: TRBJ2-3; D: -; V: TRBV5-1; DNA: TGCGCCAGCAGCTTGGAAGCGGATACGCAGTATTTT; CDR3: CASSLEADTQYF
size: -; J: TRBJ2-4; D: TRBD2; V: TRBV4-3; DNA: TGCGCCAGCAGCCAAGATGGCGGGAGGGAAGCCAAAAACATTCAGTACTTC; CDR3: CASSQDGGREAKNIQYF
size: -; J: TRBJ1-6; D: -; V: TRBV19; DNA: TGTGCCAGCGTGACTACAGGGTCGCCTAATTCACCCCTCCACTTT; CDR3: CASVTTGSPNSPLHF
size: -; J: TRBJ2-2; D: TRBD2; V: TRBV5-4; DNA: TGTGCCAGCAAGAGTAGCGGGAGTGAGGCCGGGGAGCTGTTTTTT; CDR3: CASKSSGSEAGELFF
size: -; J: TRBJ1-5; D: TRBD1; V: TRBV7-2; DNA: TGTGCCAGCAGCCTCCGGACAGGGGATCAGCCCCAGCATTTT; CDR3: CASSLRTGDQPQHF
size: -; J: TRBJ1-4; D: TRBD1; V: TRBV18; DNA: TGTGCCAGCTCACAACGACAGGGGGCCACTAATGAAAAACTGTTTTTT; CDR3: CASSQRQGATNEKLFF
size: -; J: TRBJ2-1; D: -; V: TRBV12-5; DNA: TGTGCTAGTGGTTTTGGGAGAAGAAACACTGAGCAGTTCTTC; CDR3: CASGFGRRNTEQFF
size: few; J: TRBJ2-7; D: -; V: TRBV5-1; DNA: TGCGCCAGCAGCTTGCGGGGGGCGCTTATAGGGGGGACCTCCTACGAGCAGTACTTC; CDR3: CASSLRGALIGGTSYEQYF
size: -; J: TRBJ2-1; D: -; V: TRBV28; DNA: TGTGCCAGCAGTTTAAGGCAGGCCGAGCAGTTCTTC; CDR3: CASSLRQAEQFF
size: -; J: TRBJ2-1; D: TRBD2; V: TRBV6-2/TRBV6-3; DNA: TGTGCCAGCAGTTACTCGATGGCTAGCGGGAGGGATGAGCAGTTCTTC; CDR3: CASSYSMASGRDEQFF
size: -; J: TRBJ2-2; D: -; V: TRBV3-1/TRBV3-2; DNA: TGTGCCAGCAGCTTAGCGACAAACACCGGGGAGCTGTTTTTT; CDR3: CASSLATNTGELFF
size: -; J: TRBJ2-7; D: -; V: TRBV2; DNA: TGTGCCAGCAGCCGGCGGACTTTGGAGCAGTACTTC; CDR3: CASSRRTLEQYF
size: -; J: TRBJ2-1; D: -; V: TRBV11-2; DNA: TGTGCCAGCAGCTCTATCTCGGGTGGATACAATGAGCAGTTCTTC; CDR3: CASSSISGGYNEQFF
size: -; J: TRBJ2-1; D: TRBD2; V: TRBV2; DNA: TGTGCCAGCAGTGATTGGGCGGGAGCAATATACAATGAGCAGTTCTTC; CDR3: CASSDWAGAIYNEQFF
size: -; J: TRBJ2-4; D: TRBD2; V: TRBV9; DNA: TGTGCCAGCAGCGTAGGTGGCGCCGGGGGGGACATTCAGTACTTC; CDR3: CASSVGGAGGDIQYF
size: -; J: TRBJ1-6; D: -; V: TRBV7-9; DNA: TGTGCCAGCAGCTTATTGACAGATAATTCACCCCTCCACTTT; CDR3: CASSLLTDNSPLHF
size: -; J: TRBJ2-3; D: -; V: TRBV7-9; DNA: TGTGCCAGCATGCCTGGGAGGCCGGGCACAGATACGCAGTATTTT; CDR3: CASMPGRPGTDTQYF
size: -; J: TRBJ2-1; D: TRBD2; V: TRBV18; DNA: TGTGCCAGCTCACAAGTACTAGCGGACTCCTACAATGAGCAGTTCTTC; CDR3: CASSQVLADSYNEQFF
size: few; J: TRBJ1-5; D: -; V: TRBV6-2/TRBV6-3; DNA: TGTGCCAGCAGTCGGGATGGGGTAAGCAATCAGCCCCAGCATTTT; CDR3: CASSRDGVSNQPQHF
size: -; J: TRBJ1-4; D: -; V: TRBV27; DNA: TGTGCCAGCAGGCAGGGAGGGGAAAAACTGTTTTTT; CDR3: CASRQGGEKLFF
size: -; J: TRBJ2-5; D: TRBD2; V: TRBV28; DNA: TGTGCCAGCCTCCCGTGGACTAGCGGGGATGGAGGGCAAGAGACCCAGTACTTC; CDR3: CASLPWTSGDGGQETQYF
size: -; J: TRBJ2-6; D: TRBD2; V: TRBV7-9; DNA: TGTGCCAGCACCCAACGAGCGGGGTCTGGGGCCAACGTCCTGACTTTC; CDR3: CASTQRAGSGANVLTF
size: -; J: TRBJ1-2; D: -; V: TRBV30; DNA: TGTGCCTGGAGTTTCGGGCTAGCGGGTGGCTACACCTTC; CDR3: CAWSFGLAGGYTF
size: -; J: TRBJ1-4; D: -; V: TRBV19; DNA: TGTGCCAGTAGTATAGGAAACAGGAGAAATGAAAAACTGTTTTTT; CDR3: CASSIGNRRNEKLFF
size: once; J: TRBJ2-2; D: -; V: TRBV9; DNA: TGTGCCAGCAGCCCCCCAGCCGGGGAGCTGTTTTTT; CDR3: CASSPPAGELFF
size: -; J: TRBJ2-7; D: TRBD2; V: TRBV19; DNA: TGTGCCAGTAGTCAGGGACTAGCGGGAGCCTACGAGCAGTACTTC; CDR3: CASSQGLAGAYEQYF
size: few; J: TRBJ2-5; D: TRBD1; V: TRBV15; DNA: TGTGCCACCAGCAGAGAGGACAGGAAAGAGACCCAGTACTTC; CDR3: CATSREDRKETQYF
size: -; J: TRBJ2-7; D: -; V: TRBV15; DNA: TGTGCCACCAGCAGTGGGGTTAGGGGGATCTCCTACGAGCAGTACTTC; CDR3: CATSSGVRGISYEQYF